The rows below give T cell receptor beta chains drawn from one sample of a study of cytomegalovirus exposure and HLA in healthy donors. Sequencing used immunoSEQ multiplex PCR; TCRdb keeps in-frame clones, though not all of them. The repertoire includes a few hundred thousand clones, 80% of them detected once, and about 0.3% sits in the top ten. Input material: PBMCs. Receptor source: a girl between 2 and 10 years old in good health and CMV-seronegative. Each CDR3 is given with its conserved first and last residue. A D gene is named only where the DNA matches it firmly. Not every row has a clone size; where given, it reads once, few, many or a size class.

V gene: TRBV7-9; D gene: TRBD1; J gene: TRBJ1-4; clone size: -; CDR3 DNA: TGTGCCAGCAGCACCCCGGGACAGCTCAATGAAAAACTGTTTTTT; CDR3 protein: CASSTPGQLNEKLFF
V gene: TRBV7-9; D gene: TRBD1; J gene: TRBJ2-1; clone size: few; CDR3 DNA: TGTGCCAGCAGCGTTACAGGGGACACTTACAATGAGCAGTTCTTC; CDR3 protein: CASSVTGDTYNEQFF
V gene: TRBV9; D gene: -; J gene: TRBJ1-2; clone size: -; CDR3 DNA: TGTGCCAGCAGCGCGGACTCTGGCTATGGCTACACCTTC; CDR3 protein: CASSADSGYGYTF
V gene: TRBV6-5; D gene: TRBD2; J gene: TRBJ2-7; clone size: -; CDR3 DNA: TGTGCCAGCAGTTACTCGATTTCGGGGGGCGAGCAGTACTTC; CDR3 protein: CASSYSISGGEQYF
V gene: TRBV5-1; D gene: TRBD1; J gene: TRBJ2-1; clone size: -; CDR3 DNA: TGCGCCAGCACGCAGGGGGTCTACAATGAGCAGTTCTTC; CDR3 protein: CASTQGVYNEQFF
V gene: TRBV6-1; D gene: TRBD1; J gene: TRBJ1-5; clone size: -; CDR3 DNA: TGTGCCAGCAGCCCCGACAGGGGTGGCCAGCCCCAGCATTTT; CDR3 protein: CASSPDRGGQPQHF
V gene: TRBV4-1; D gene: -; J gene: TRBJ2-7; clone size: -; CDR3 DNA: TGCGCCAGCAGCCAAGAAGGCCCCGAACAGGGAACCTACGAGCAGTACTTC; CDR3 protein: CASSQEGPEQGTYEQYF
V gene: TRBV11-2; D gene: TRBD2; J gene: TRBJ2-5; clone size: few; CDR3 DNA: TGTGCCAGCAGTAAGCGGGAGTCTGGTGAGACCCAGTACTTC; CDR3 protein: CASSKRESGETQYF
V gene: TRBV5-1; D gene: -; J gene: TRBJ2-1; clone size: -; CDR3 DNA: TGCGCCAGCAGCTTGGTAGGGGTGCACAATGAGCAGTTCTTC; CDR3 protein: CASSLVGVHNEQFF
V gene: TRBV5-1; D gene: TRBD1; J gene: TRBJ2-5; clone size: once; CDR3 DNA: TGCGCCAGCAGCCGGGACAGGGATGAGCAGTACTTC; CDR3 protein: CASSRDRDEQYF
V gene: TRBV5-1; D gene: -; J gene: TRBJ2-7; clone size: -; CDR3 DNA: TGCGCCAGCAGCTTGCCTATGACAGGCCACGAGCAGTACTTC; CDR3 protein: CASSLPMTGHEQYF
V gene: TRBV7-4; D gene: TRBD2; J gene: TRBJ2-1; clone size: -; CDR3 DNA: TGTGCCAGCAGCTCCTCTAGCGGCGACAATGAGCAGTTCTTC; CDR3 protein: CASSSSSGDNEQFF
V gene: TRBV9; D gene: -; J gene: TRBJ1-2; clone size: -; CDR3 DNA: TGTGCCAGCAGCTTAGACAGAAACTATGGCTACACCTTC; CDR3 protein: CASSLDRNYGYTF
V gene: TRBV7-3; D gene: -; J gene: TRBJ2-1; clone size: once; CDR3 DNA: TGTGCCAGCAGCTCGGCAGGGGCAGGTTCCTACAATGAGCAGTTCTTC; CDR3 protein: CASSSAGAGSYNEQFF
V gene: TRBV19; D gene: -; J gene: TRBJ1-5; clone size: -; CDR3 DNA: TGTGCCAGTAGTATGATACATTATAGCAATCAGCCCCAGCATTTT; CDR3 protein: CASSMIHYSNQPQHF
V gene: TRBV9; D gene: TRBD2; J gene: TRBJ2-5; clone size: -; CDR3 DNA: TGTGCCAGCAGCGTCCAGGGACTACCCAAGGAGACCCAGTACTTC; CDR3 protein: CASSVQGLPKETQYF
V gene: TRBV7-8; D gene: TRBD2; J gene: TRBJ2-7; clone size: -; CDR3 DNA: TGTGCCAGCAGCTTTTCACAAGCGGGGGGGTACGAGCAGTACTTC; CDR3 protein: CASSFSQAGGYEQYF
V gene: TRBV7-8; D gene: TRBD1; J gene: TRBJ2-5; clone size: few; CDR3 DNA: TGTGCCAGCAGCCTCACCACAGGGGGCCGGGAGACCCAGTACTTC; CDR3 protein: CASSLTTGGRETQYF
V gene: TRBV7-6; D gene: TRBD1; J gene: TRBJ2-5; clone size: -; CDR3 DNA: TGTGCCAGCAGAAACAGGGGGCTTTGGGAGACCCAGTACTTC; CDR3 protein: CASRNRGLWETQYF
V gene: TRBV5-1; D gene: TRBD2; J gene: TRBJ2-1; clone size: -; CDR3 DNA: TGCGCCAGCAGCTTGGAGCGGGGAAGTGGGTACAATTCCGTTTACAATGAGCAGTTCTTC; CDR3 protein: CASSLERGSGYNSVYNEQFF
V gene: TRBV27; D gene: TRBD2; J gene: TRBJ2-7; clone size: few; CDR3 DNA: TGTGCCAGCAGTTTTAGCCAGCGGGGGCACGAGCAGTACTTC; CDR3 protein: CASSFSQRGHEQYF
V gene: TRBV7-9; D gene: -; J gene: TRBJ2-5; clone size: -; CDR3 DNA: TGTGCCAGCAGCCACCTGAAGAGTAGCGGTCCCCAAGAGACCCAGTACTTC; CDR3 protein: CASSHLKSSGPQETQYF
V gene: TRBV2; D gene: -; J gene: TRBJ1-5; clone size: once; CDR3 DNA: TGTGCCAGCACCAGACAAATTCCCCATCAGCCCCAGCATTTT; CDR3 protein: CASTRQIPHQPQHF
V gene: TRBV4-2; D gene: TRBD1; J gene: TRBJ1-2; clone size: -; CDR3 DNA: TGTGCCAGCAGCGAAAACAGGGGCGAAGCCTATGGCTACACCTTC; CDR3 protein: CASSENRGEAYGYTF
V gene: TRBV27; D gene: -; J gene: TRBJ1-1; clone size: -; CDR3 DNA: TGTGCCAGCAGTTTATCTACCGGGTTCTCTGAAGCTTTCTTT; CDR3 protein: CASSLSTGFSEAFF
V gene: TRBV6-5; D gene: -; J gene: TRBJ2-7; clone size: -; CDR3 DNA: TGTGCCAGCAGTTACTCGATCCCCAGATACCTCTACGAGCAGTACTTC; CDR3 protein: CASSYSIPRYLYEQYF
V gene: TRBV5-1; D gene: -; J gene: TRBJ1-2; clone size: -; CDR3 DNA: TGCGCCAGCAGCTTGGGGCGGTCCCTTAACTATGGCTACACCTTC; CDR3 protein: CASSLGRSLNYGYTF
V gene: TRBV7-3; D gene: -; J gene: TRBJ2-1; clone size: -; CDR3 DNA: TGTGCCAGCAGCTTAACCCCCGGGACTTGGCTCAATGAGCAGTTCTTC; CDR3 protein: CASSLTPGTWLNEQFF
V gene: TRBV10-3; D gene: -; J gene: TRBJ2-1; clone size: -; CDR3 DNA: TGTGCCATCAGTGAGCTAGGCTCGACAGACAATGAGCAGTTCTTC; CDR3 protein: CAISELGSTDNEQFF
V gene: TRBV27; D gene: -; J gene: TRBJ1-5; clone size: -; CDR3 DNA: TGTGCCAGCAGTGGGGGCAGGGGTACTTGGCCCCAGCATTTT; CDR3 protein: CASSGGRGTWPQHF
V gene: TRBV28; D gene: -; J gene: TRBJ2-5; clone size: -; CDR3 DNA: TGTGCCAGCAGTCGTGCAGGGCGTAGAGTCCAAGAGACCCAGTACTTC; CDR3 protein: CASSRAGRRVQETQYF
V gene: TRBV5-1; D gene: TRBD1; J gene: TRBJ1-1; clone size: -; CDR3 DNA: TGCGCCAGCAGCTTGTCGACAGGGCTTGAAGCTTTCTTT; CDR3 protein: CASSLSTGLEAFF
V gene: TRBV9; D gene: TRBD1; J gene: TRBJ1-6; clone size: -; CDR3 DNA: TGTGCCAGCAGCGTAGCTTCCGGGACAGGGGAGGGTTCACCCCTCCACTTT; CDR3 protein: CASSVASGTGEGSPLHF
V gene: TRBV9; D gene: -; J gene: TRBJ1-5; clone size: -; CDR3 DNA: TGTGCCAGCAGCGTAAAGGGGGATCAGCCCCAGCATTTT; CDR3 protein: CASSVKGDQPQHF
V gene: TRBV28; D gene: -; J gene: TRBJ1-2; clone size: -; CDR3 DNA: TGTGCCAGCAGTTTTTATGTCAGAAGAGGCTACACCTTC; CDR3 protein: CASSFYVRRGYTF
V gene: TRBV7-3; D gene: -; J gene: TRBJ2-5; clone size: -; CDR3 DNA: TGTGCCAGCAGCCTGGGGGCTGCGGGGGAAGAGACCCAGTACTTC; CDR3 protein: CASSLGAAGEETQYF
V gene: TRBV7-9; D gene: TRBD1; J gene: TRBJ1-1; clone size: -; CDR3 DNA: TGTGCCAGCAGCGCAGACAGGGGGCAAGGTGAAGCTTTCTTT; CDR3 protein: CASSADRGQGEAFF
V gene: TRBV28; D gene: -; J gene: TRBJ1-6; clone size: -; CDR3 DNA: TGTGCCAGCAGTTTTGGGGGCGCTAATTCACCCCTCCACTTT; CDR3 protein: CASSFGGANSPLHF
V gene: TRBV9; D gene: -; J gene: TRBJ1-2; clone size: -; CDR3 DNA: TGTGCCAGCAGCTCCGACTCGACGGGTAACTATGGCTACACCTTC; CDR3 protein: CASSSDSTGNYGYTF
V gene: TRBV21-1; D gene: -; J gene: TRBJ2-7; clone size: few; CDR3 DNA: TGTGCCAGCAGCAAACGGAGGGCAGGGCTTCCACTCGAGCAGTACTTC; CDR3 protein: CASSKRRAGLPLEQYF
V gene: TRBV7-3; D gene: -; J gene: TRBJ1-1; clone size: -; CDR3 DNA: TGTGCCAGCAGCTTAGAGGGGGGGATTCAAGCTTTCTTT; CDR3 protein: CASSLEGGIQAFF
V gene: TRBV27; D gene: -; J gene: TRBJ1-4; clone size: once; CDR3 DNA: TGTGCCAGCAGAGGGGGGGGGTCCACAACTAATGAAAAACTGTTTTTT; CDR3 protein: CASRGGGSTTNEKLFF
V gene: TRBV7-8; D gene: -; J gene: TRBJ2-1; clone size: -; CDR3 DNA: TGTGCCAGCAGTCACAGGGTGAGGAAGGGGAATGAGCAGTTCTTC; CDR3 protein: CASSHRVRKGNEQFF
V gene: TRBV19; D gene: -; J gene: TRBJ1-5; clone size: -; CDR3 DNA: TGTGCCAGTAGTATAGTCAGGGGAGAGGATCAGCCCCAGCATTTT; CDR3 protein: CASSIVRGEDQPQHF
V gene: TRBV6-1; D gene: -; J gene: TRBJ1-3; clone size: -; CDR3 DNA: TGTGCCAGCAGTGACCTTGTCAGGGTGAAAGGAAACACCATATATTTT; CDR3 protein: CASSDLVRVKGNTIYF
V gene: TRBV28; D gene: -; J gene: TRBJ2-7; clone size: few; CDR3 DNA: TGTGCCAGCAGTTTAGAGTCGGTTTGGGGGGGACAATACGAGCAGTACTTC; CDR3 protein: CASSLESVWGGQYEQYF
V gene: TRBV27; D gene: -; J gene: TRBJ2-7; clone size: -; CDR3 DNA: TGTGCCAGCAGTTTCCTTGGCATCTCCTACGAGCAGTACTTC; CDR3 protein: CASSFLGISYEQYF
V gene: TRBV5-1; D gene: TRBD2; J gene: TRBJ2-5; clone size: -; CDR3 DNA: TGCGCCAGCACTAGCGGCCAAGAGACCCAGTACTTC; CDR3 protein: CASTSGQETQYF
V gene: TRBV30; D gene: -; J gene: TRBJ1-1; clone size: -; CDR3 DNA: TGTGCCTGGGACGGGTTGGGGAGCCCTGAAGCTTTCTTT; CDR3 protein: CAWDGLGSPEAFF
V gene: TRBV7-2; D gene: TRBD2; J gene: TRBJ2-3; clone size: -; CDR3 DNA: TGTGCCAGCAGCTCCCCGACTAGCGGGACAGATACGCAGTATTTT; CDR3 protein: CASSSPTSGTDTQYF
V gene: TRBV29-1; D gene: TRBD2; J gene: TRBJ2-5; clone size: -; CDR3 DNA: TGCAGCGGGAGCGGGGGGGCAGAGACCCAGTACTTC; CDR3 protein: CSGSGGAETQYF
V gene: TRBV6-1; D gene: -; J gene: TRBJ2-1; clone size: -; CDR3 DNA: TGTGCCACAATGGGGTACACGGGGTACAATGAGCAGTTCTTC; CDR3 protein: CATMGYTGYNEQFF